This T cell receptor (beta chain) was identified in a study of blood T cell repertoires in COVID-19 (dated by TCRdb to the early 2020s). Describing the broader study: Collaborator samples came from the United States, Italy and Spain and covered acute and convalescent phases of COVID-19. The material from the prospective study consisted of cDNA or gDNA derived from T cells, B-cell-depleted T cells, or PBMCs. Subjects who had been exposed to COVID-19, were actively infected with it, or had recovered from it provided the deeply sampled blood TCRbeta repertoires that made up the dataset. The repertoires were made available in a free public database intended to serve as a resource for research on the immune response to SARS-CoV-2. Samples came from the ongoing ImmuneRACE study (first 160 participants) plus 1,254 subjects from 6 global collaborators. A de-identified subject ID, COVID-19 status, age in years and sex were almost always included in the sample metadata. HLA class I and class II types, where available, came from metadata supplied by the sample provider rather than from assay-based typing.

TCRbeta CDR3 regions were amplified from genomic DNA using the immunoSEQ Assay, a bias-controlled multiplex PCR. The original pipeline was this. Nucleated cell counts per sample were estimated from amplification of reference gene primers within the assay. Sequence reads were collapsed and filtered to measure the absolute abundance of every unique TCRbeta CDR3 rearrangement. For each sample, productive Simpson clonality was calculated as the square root of Simpson's diversity index across productive rearrangements. TCRdb re-hosts the immuneACCESS table, in-frame sequences only. Its copies lack some clones; in the studies checked, an unresolved V gene accounts for under half of them, and the cause for the rest is not known. The DNA was the basis for D and trimming; V, J and clone size are from that table. The sample table records 180,000 or so clones; 80% to 90% of these occur just once. The ten largest clonotypes hold over 3.5% of the sample.

The CDR3, from cysteine to phenylalanine, totals 16 residues. Left in the record is the CDR3 DNA by itself, 48 bases read in frame from the first base. CDR1 LNHDA and CDR2 SQIVND were looked up in the germline V gene (reference sequence). Clipping removes 5 bases from V and 2 bases from J, with 6 as the unmatched junction base count. General study outcomes and caveats: Clinical and demographic metadata were provided uncurated, with the amount varying by source and participant.

As concerns this clone: Its recognized antigen is unknown. No base quality values were provided; no much bigger clone lies one nucleotide off.

The collaborating institutions used their own protocols to collect whole blood in K2EDTA tubes. For TCRbeta analysis, collaborators shipped samples in one of three forms: frozen whole blood, isolated PBMCs, or DNA extracted from either of those sample types. The sequence was obtained from a man aged 18 to 29 with active or convalescent COVID-19. The V gene is TRBV19 and the J gene is TRBJ2-3, with 11 central nucleotides matching TRBD2. The sample comprised peripheral blood. The sequence in DNA is TGTGCCAGTAGTCCCATAGCGGGGGGGCCCACAGATACGCAGTATTTT. Translated, it reads CASSPIAGGPTDTQYF. Reference TRBV19 and TRBJ2-3 proteins supply the regions before and after the CDR3; the full variable domain is: DGGITQSPKYLFRKEGQNVTLSCEQNLNHDAMYWYRQDPGQGLRLIYYSQIVNDFQKGDIAEGYSVSREKKESFPLTVTSAQKNPTAFYLCASSPIAGGPTDTQYFGPGTRLTVL.